The rows below give T cell receptor beta chains drawn from one sample of a study of neurological immune-mediated disorders. One entry per CDR3 protein results from TCRdb running MiXCR on the 5' RACE reads. The repertoire holds about 16,000 distinct CDR3 sequences, with approximately 9.1% as singletons. The sequencing sample was made of CD8+ T cells from blood. The receptors originated from a man aged 45 to 65 in good health. CDR3s include the opening cysteine and the closing phenylalanine or tryptophan. D genes are given only for firm matches. Clone size is not always given. Where it is, it says once, few, many or a class for expanded clones.

v_gene,j_gene,abundance,d_gene,len,CDR3nt,CDR3aa
TRBV5-6,TRBJ2-7,many,TRBD2,17,TGTGCCAGCAGCCCGGGACTAGCGGGAGTGAGGTCCTACGAGCAGTACTTC,CASSPGLAGVRSYEQYF
TRBV20-1,TRBJ2-3,many,.,14,TGCAGTGCTAGTGGGATCAGGGGCGCAGATACGCAGTATTTT,CSASGIRGADTQYF
TRBV5-6,TRBJ2-5,many,.,11,TGTGCCAGCAGCTCCAAAGAGACCCAGTACTTC,CASSSKETQYF
TRBV20-1,TRBJ2-7,many,TRBD1,15,TGCAGTGCTAGAGCAGAGACAGGGGACTCCTACGAGCAGTACTTC,CSARAETGDSYEQYF
TRBV7-9,TRBJ1-2,many,.,10,TGTGCCAGCAGCCCGTTCGGCTACACCTTC,CASSPFGYTF
TRBV4-1,TRBJ2-7,many,TRBD2,19,TGCGCCAGCACCCCGACCCCACCCCTAGCGGGAGGTCCCCCCTACGAGCAGTACTTC,CASTPTPPLAGGPPYEQYF
TRBV27,TRBJ2-1,many,TRBD2,21,TGTGCCAGCAGTTTACGTTCGGGGGTCCCCACGCTAGCGGAACGGGAAAATGAGCAGTTCTTC,CASSLRSGVPTLAERENEQFF
TRBV15,TRBJ2-6,many,.,17,TGTGCCACCAGCAGAGGGGTAGGGCGCTCTGGGGCCAACGTCCTGACTTTC,CATSRGVGRSGANVLTF
TRBV29-1,TRBJ2-1,many,TRBD1,15,TGCAGCGTTGAGGAGACAGGGGGCGCTCACAATGAGCAGTTCTTC,CSVEETGGAHNEQFF
TRBV4-1,TRBJ1-2,.,.,12,TGCGCCAGCAGCCAAACAGGGTATGGCTACACCTTC,CASSQTGYGYTF
TRBV29-1,TRBJ2-3,many,.,15,TGCAGCGTTGAAGACCCGGACCACAGCACAGATACGCAGTATTTT,CSVEDPDHSTDTQYF
TRBV5-1,TRBJ1-2,many,TRBD1,15,TGCGCCAGCAGCTTGGTGGGACAGGGATCCTATGGCTACACCTTC,CASSLVGQGSYGYTF
TRBV28,TRBJ2-1,many,.,14,TGTGCCAGCAGTTTTCTCACCGGAGCCAATGAGCAGTTCTTC,CASSFLTGANEQFF
TRBV2,TRBJ2-3,many,TRBD2,19,TGTGCCAGCAGAGAACGCCCCTACATACTAGCGGGAGGTTCAGATACGCAGTATTTT,CASRERPYILAGGSDTQYF
TRBV5-1,TRBJ2-7,many,TRBD2,14,TGCGCCAGCAGCTTGGGCGGGAGTATTTACGAGCAGTACTTC,CASSLGGSIYEQYF
TRBV2,TRBJ1-2,many,TRBD1,15,TGTGCCAGCAGGCCTCGGACAGGGCCATCCTATGGCTACACCTTC,CASRPRTGPSYGYTF
TRBV28,TRBJ2-3,many,.,14,TGTGCCAGCAGTTTTTCCTCTAGCACAGATACGCAGTATTTT,CASSFSSSTDTQYF
TRBV4-1,TRBJ2-1,many,.,13,TGCGCCAGCAGCCACGCAGGGGTTAGTGAGCAGTTCTTC,CASSHAGVSEQFF
TRBV12-3/TRBV12-4,TRBJ2-3,many,TRBD2,13,TGTGCCAGCAGTAAAGGGGAGGGAGATACGCAGTATTTT,CASSKGEGDTQYF
TRBV5-1,TRBJ2-7,many,.,15,TGCGCCAGCAGCCCTCGGCAGGGAGGCGACCACGAGCAGTACTTC,CASSPRQGGDHEQYF
TRBV4-1,TRBJ2-7,.,.,14,TGCGCCAGCAGCCCGCCCGGGACTTCCTACGAGCAGTACTTC,CASSPPGTSYEQYF
TRBV11-2,TRBJ2-3,many,.,16,TGTGCCAGCAGCTTACTAGGCCCCTCGGGAGCAGATACGCAGTATTTT,CASSLLGPSGADTQYF
TRBV27,TRBJ2-7,many,TRBD2,15,TGTGCCAGCAGTATAGGGACTAGCGGAACCTACGAGCAGTACTTC,CASSIGTSGTYEQYF
TRBV5-1,TRBJ2-1,many,.,16,TGCGCCAGCAGCTTGGAACTTCTCCCGATTTACAATGAGCAGTTCTTC,CASSLELLPIYNEQFF
TRBV7-6,TRBJ2-5,many,TRBD2,15,TGTGCCAGCTCCTCCCGGCTAGCGGGGCGAGAGACCCAGTACTTC,CASSSRLAGRETQYF
TRBV9,TRBJ2-7,.,.,15,TGTGCCAGCAGCGTAGTCCCTAGCGAGACCTACGAGCAGTACTTC,CASSVVPSETYEQYF
TRBV20-1,TRBJ2-7,many,TRBD2,15,TGCAGTGCCCCCGGACTAGCGGGAGAAAGCTCCGAGCAGTACTTC,CSAPGLAGESSEQYF
TRBV11-2,TRBJ2-7,.,.,15,TGTGCCAGCAGCTTAAAGTTAGGTCCGCCTTACGAGCAGTACTTC,CASSLKLGPPYEQYF
TRBV6-6,TRBJ2-1,many,TRBD1,15,TGTGCCAGCAGTTCCCTGGACAGGATCGACAATGAGCAGTTCTTC,CASSSLDRIDNEQFF
TRBV6-4,TRBJ2-3,many,.,14,TGTGCCAGCAGTGACGGAGGGGAGGCAGATACGCAGTATTTT,CASSDGGEADTQYF
TRBV11-2,TRBJ2-1,many,.,11,TGTGCCAGCAGCTTAGGGTATGAGCAGTTCTTC,CASSLGYEQFF
TRBV15,TRBJ2-5,many,.,14,TGTGCCACCAGCAGTGCTACCGGGTTGGAGACCCAGTACTTC,CATSSATGLETQYF
TRBV11-2,TRBJ2-3,many,.,17,TGTGCCAGCAGCCTCACCTTTGGAGGGCCGAACACAGATACGCAGTATTTT,CASSLTFGGPNTDTQYF
TRBV5-6,TRBJ2-2,many,.,13,TGTGCCAGCAGCTTTCGAGGTGCCGGGGAGCTGTTTTTT,CASSFRGAGELFF
TRBV6-6,TRBJ2-6,many,.,17,TGTGCCAGCAGTTACGGTATCGGAGGGTCTGGGGCCAACGTCCTGACTTTC,CASSYGIGGSGANVLTF
TRBV7-2,TRBJ2-7,many,.,14,TGTGCCAGCAGCTTGGAGACGGAGCGCTACGAGCAGTACTTC,CASSLETERYEQYF
TRBV9,TRBJ2-7,many,TRBD2,16,TGTGCCAGCAGCGTAGGGTCTAGCGGGAGCCAGTACGAGCAGTACTTC,CASSVGSSGSQYEQYF